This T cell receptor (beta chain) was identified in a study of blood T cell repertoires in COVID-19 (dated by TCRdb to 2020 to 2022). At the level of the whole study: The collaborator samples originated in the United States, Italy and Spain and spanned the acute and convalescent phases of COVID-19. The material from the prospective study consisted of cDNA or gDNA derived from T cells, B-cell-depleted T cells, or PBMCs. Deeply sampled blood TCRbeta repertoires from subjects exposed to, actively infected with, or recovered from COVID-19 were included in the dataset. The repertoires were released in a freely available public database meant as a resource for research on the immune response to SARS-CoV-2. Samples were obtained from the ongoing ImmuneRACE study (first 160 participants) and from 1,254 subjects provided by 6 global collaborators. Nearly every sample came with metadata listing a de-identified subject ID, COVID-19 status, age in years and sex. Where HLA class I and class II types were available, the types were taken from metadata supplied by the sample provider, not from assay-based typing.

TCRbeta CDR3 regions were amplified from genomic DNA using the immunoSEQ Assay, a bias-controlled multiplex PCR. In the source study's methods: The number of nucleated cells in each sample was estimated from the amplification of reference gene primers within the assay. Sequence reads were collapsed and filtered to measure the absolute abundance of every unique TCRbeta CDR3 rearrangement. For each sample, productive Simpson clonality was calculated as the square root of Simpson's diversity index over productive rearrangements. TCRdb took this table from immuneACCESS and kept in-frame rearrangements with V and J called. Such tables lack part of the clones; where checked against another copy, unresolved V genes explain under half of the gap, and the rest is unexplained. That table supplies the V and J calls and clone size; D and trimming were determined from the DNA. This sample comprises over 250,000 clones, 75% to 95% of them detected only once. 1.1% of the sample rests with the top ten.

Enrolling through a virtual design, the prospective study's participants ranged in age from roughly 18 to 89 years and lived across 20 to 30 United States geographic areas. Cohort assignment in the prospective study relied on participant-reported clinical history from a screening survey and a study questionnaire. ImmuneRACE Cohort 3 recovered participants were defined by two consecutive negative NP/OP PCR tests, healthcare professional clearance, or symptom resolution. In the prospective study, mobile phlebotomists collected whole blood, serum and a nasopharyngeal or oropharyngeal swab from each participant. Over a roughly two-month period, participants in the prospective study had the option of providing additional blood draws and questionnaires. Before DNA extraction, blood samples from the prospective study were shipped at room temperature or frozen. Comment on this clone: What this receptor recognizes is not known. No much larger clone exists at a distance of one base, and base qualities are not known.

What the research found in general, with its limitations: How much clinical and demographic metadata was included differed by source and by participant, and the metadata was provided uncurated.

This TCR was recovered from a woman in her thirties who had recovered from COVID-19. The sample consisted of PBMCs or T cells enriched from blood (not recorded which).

The nucleotide sequence reads TGTGCCTGGAGTGTATTGGGGGCCCCCACAGATACGCAGTATTTT. The resulting protein is CAWSVLGAPTDTQYF. This chain is built from TRBV30 and TRBJ2-3; a tentative D call is TRBD1 (6 bases match). The cysteine opens and the phenylalanine closes a CDR3 of 15 amino acids. Here the CDR3 DNA is all that survives: 45 bases in frame from base 1. The germline V gene encodes CDR1 GTSNPN and CDR2 SVGIG (reference sequence). Cut back by 0 bases and 2 bases, the V and J ends lie 12 bases apart.